This is a list of T cell receptor beta chains from one sample in a study of T cell repertoires in cytomegalovirus infection. One entry per CDR3 protein, called by TCRdb with MiXCR from the reads. This table holds a few hundred thousand distinct CDR3 sequences, roughly 15% found once. Sequences were obtained from PBMCs. Receptors were obtained from a human donor in good health (CMV status not recorded). Some clones in this sample may be carry-over from other donors' samples. CDR3s include the opening cysteine and the closing phenylalanine or tryptophan. A D gene is named only where the DNA matches it firmly. The size entry is marked missing in some rows and otherwise reads once, few, many or a size class.

D gene: -; J gene: TRBJ1-4; V gene: TRBV14; clone size: few; CDR3 protein: CASSQVAGTNEKLFF; CDR3 DNA: TGTGCCAGCAGCCAAGTAGCAGGAACTAATGAAAAACTGTTTTTT
D gene: TRBD2; J gene: TRBJ2-7; V gene: TRBV7-2; clone size: many; CDR3 protein: CASSWSGSTTYEQYF; CDR3 DNA: TGTGCCAGCAGCTGGAGCGGGAGTACGACCTACGAGCAGTACTTC
D gene: -; J gene: TRBJ1-6; V gene: TRBV20-1; clone size: few; CDR3 protein: CSATFGTNSPLHF; CDR3 DNA: TGCAGTGCTACGTTCGGAACAAATTCACCCCTCCACTTT
D gene: -; J gene: TRBJ1-2; V gene: TRBV29-1; clone size: -; CDR3 protein: CSVSSFSGSNYGYTF; CDR3 DNA: TGCAGCGTCTCCAGCTTTTCAGGTTCCAACTATGGCTACACCTTC
D gene: TRBD1; J gene: TRBJ1-1; V gene: TRBV12-3/TRBV12-4; clone size: many; CDR3 protein: CASSSGQGAEGNTEAFF; CDR3 DNA: TGTGCCAGCAGTTCGGGACAGGGGGCGGAGGGGAACACTGAAGCTTTCTTT
D gene: -; J gene: TRBJ1-1; V gene: TRBV20-1; clone size: many; CDR3 protein: CSARAGLETEAFF; CDR3 DNA: TGCAGTGCTAGAGCAGGGTTGGAAACTGAAGCTTTCTTT
D gene: TRBD1; J gene: TRBJ2-3; V gene: TRBV15; clone size: many; CDR3 protein: CATSSTSGQTDTQYF; CDR3 DNA: TGTGCCACCAGCAGTACATCGGGACAGACAGATACGCAGTATTTT
D gene: -; J gene: TRBJ1-1; V gene: TRBV7-3; clone size: many; CDR3 protein: CASSSGRTSGGTEAFF; CDR3 DNA: TGTGCCAGCAGCTCAGGAAGGACCTCGGGAGGCACTGAAGCTTTCTTT
D gene: -; J gene: TRBJ2-7; V gene: TRBV4-1; clone size: many; CDR3 protein: CASSPTGFGVYEQYF; CDR3 DNA: TGCGCCAGCAGCCCAACAGGGTTCGGCGTGTACGAGCAGTACTTC
D gene: -; J gene: TRBJ1-1; V gene: TRBV6-8; clone size: -; CDR3 protein: CPSSYGGGLNTEAFF; CDR3 DNA: TGTCCCAGCAGTTACGGGGGCGGTCTGAACACTGAAGCTTTCTTT
D gene: -; J gene: TRBJ2-5; V gene: TRBV7-9; clone size: many; CDR3 protein: CASSTRQIIQETQYF; CDR3 DNA: TGTGCCAGCAGCACCCGACAGATCATCCAAGAGACCCAGTACTTC
D gene: TRBD1; J gene: TRBJ1-1; V gene: TRBV7-9; clone size: few; CDR3 protein: CASRHTGGGNTEAFF; CDR3 DNA: TGTGCCAGCAGGCACACAGGGGGAGGAAACACTGAAGCTTTCTTT
D gene: TRBD1; J gene: TRBJ2-7; V gene: TRBV28; clone size: once; CDR3 protein: CASSSPGGTGAYEQYF; CDR3 DNA: TGTGCCAGCAGCTCACCCGGTGGGACAGGGGCCTACGAGCAGTACTTC
D gene: -; J gene: TRBJ2-6; V gene: TRBV19; clone size: -; CDR3 protein: CASSQVRPSGANVLTF; CDR3 DNA: TGTGCCAGTAGCCAGGTTAGGCCATCTGGGGCCAACGTCCTGACTTTC
D gene: TRBD1; J gene: TRBJ2-2; V gene: TRBV18; clone size: -; CDR3 protein: CASSPRDRGGGNTGELFF; CDR3 DNA: TGTGCCAGCTCACCCCGGGACAGGGGTGGAGGAAACACCGGGGAGCTGTTTTTT
D gene: TRBD2; J gene: TRBJ2-2; V gene: TRBV14; clone size: many; CDR3 protein: CASSVLAGASGELFF; CDR3 DNA: TGTGCCAGCAGCGTTCTAGCGGGAGCGTCCGGGGAGCTGTTTTTT
D gene: -; J gene: TRBJ1-4; V gene: TRBV20-1; clone size: few; CDR3 protein: CSARDSGNEKLFF; CDR3 DNA: TGCAGTGCTAGAGATAGTGGAAATGAAAAACTGTTTTTT
D gene: -; J gene: TRBJ2-1; V gene: TRBV7-6; clone size: many; CDR3 protein: CASRRAGYNEQFF; CDR3 DNA: TGTGCCAGCAGGCGGGCAGGGTACAATGAGCAGTTCTTC
D gene: -; J gene: TRBJ2-1; V gene: TRBV5-5; clone size: many; CDR3 protein: CASSLDGPNNEQFF; CDR3 DNA: TGTGCCAGCAGCTTGGACGGCCCAAACAATGAGCAGTTCTTC
D gene: TRBD1; J gene: TRBJ1-1; V gene: TRBV7-9; clone size: many; CDR3 protein: CASSWTGQGPSGTEAFF; CDR3 DNA: TGTGCCAGCAGCTGGACGGGACAGGGGCCTTCAGGAACTGAAGCTTTCTTT
D gene: -; J gene: TRBJ1-1; V gene: TRBV19; clone size: -; CDR3 protein: CASSRDVTRSEAFF; CDR3 DNA: TGTGCCAGTAGTAGGGACGTCACTCGGTCCGAAGCTTTCTTT
D gene: TRBD1; J gene: TRBJ2-5; V gene: TRBV10-3; clone size: -; CDR3 protein: CATSMSGGQETQYF; CDR3 DNA: TGTGCCACCTCGATGTCAGGGGGCCAAGAGACCCAGTACTTC
D gene: -; J gene: TRBJ2-7; V gene: TRBV20-1; clone size: -; CDR3 protein: CSARDSEGGRAPYEQYF; CDR3 DNA: TGCAGTGCTAGAGATTCCGAGGGTGGCAGGGCCCCCTACGAGCAGTACTTC
D gene: TRBD2; J gene: TRBJ2-7; V gene: TRBV7-6; clone size: -; CDR3 protein: CASSLEPGLALYEQYF; CDR3 DNA: TGTGCCAGCAGCTTAGAGCCGGGACTAGCGCTTTACGAGCAGTACTTC
D gene: -; J gene: TRBJ2-5; V gene: TRBV15; clone size: many; CDR3 protein: CATSRGDFSSQETQYF; CDR3 DNA: TGTGCCACCAGCAGGGGTGACTTTAGCAGTCAAGAGACCCAGTACTTC
D gene: TRBD2; J gene: TRBJ2-2; V gene: TRBV6-6; clone size: few; CDR3 protein: CASSWLAGGNTGELFF; CDR3 DNA: TGTGCCAGCAGCTGGCTAGCGGGAGGGAACACCGGGGAGCTGTTTTTT
D gene: -; J gene: TRBJ2-1; V gene: TRBV7-2; clone size: many; CDR3 protein: CASSLDRGGEQFF; CDR3 DNA: TGTGCCAGCAGCTTAGACAGGGGGGGTGAGCAGTTCTTC
D gene: TRBD1; J gene: TRBJ2-7; V gene: TRBV27; clone size: many; CDR3 protein: CASSLLGQEYEQYF; CDR3 DNA: TGTGCCAGCAGTTTGTTGGGACAGGAGTACGAGCAGTACTTC
D gene: -; J gene: TRBJ1-6; V gene: TRBV13; clone size: few; CDR3 protein: CASSFSRVSGSPLHF; CDR3 DNA: TGTGCCAGCAGCTTCAGTAGGGTTTCCGGTTCACCCCTCCACTTT
D gene: -; J gene: TRBJ2-6; V gene: TRBV7-9; clone size: -; CDR3 protein: CASSTSLPGVAHSGANVLTF; CDR3 DNA: TGTGCCAGCAGCACCTCACTTCCAGGGGTGGCACACTCTGGGGCCAACGTCCTGACTTTC
D gene: -; J gene: TRBJ1-1; V gene: TRBV5-6; clone size: few; CDR3 protein: CASSYGRVTEAFF; CDR3 DNA: TGTGCCAGCAGCTATGGACGAGTCACTGAAGCTTTCTTT
D gene: TRBD1; J gene: TRBJ1-2; V gene: TRBV7-2; clone size: -; CDR3 protein: CASSFGQAANYGYTF; CDR3 DNA: TGTGCCAGCAGCTTTGGACAGGCCGCTAACTATGGCTACACCTTC
D gene: -; J gene: TRBJ2-3; V gene: TRBV5-4; clone size: -; CDR3 protein: CASSLSVESSTDTQYF; CDR3 DNA: TGTGCCAGCAGCTTGTCGGTGGAATCTAGCACAGATACGCAGTATTTT
D gene: -; J gene: TRBJ2-7; V gene: TRBV2; clone size: -; CDR3 protein: CASSQLGATVYEQYF; CDR3 DNA: TGTGCCAGCAGTCAATTGGGAGCCACGGTCTACGAGCAGTACTTC
D gene: -; J gene: TRBJ1-6; V gene: TRBV7-9; clone size: many; CDR3 protein: CASSLSQGLSTPLHF; CDR3 DNA: TGTGCCAGCAGCTTGTCCCAGGGACTTAGTACACCCCTCCACTTT
D gene: -; J gene: TRBJ2-4; V gene: TRBV2; clone size: many; CDR3 protein: CASIMSEAKNIQYF; CDR3 DNA: TGTGCCAGCATCATGAGCGAAGCCAAAAACATTCAGTACTTC
D gene: TRBD2; J gene: TRBJ2-5; V gene: TRBV6-2/TRBV6-3; clone size: -; CDR3 protein: CASSYGRGAGRETQYF; CDR3 DNA: TGTGCCAGCAGTTACGGGCGAGGAGCGGGACGAGAGACCCAGTACTTC
D gene: TRBD1; J gene: TRBJ2-3; V gene: TRBV2; clone size: -; CDR3 protein: CASSEFGGQGHKTQYF; CDR3 DNA: TGTGCCAGCAGTGAATTTGGTGGACAGGGGCATAAGACGCAGTATTTT
D gene: -; J gene: TRBJ2-5; V gene: TRBV29-1; clone size: -; CDR3 protein: CSVASGTETQYF; CDR3 DNA: TGCAGCGTTGCGAGTGGGACAGAGACCCAGTACTTC
D gene: -; J gene: TRBJ1-1; V gene: TRBV28; clone size: many; CDR3 protein: CASKILGAANGVLTEAFF; CDR3 DNA: TGTGCCAGCAAAATTTTAGGGGCGGCCAACGGGGTCTTAACTGAAGCTTTCTTT
D gene: -; J gene: TRBJ2-2; V gene: TRBV9; clone size: -; CDR3 protein: CASSVLPAVNTGELFF; CDR3 DNA: TGTGCCAGCAGCGTCCTTCCGGCAGTGAACACCGGGGAGCTGTTTTTT
D gene: -; J gene: TRBJ2-3; V gene: TRBV7-3; clone size: many; CDR3 protein: CASSLSGELDTQYF; CDR3 DNA: TGTGCCAGCAGCTTAAGTGGGGAATTAGATACGCAGTATTTT
D gene: -; J gene: TRBJ2-7; V gene: TRBV7-2; clone size: many; CDR3 protein: CASSLSNGDYEQYF; CDR3 DNA: TGTGCCAGCAGCTTATCCAACGGGGACTACGAGCAGTACTTC
D gene: -; J gene: TRBJ1-1; V gene: TRBV12-3/TRBV12-4; clone size: many; CDR3 protein: CASGLQAAGTEAFF; CDR3 DNA: TGTGCCAGCGGCCTCCAGGCGGCCGGCACTGAAGCTTTCTTT
D gene: -; J gene: TRBJ2-1; V gene: TRBV7-2; clone size: many; CDR3 protein: CASSLQQTYNEQFF; CDR3 DNA: TGTGCCAGCAGCTTACAGCAAACCTACAATGAGCAGTTCTTC
D gene: TRBD2; J gene: TRBJ2-2; V gene: TRBV7-2; clone size: many; CDR3 protein: CASSAFGTRFTGELFF; CDR3 DNA: TGTGCCAGCAGCGCCTTCGGGACTAGATTTACCGGGGAGCTGTTTTTT
D gene: TRBD2; J gene: TRBJ2-7; V gene: TRBV28; clone size: -; CDR3 protein: CASGTSGRETYEQYF; CDR3 DNA: TGTGCCAGCGGAACTAGCGGGAGGGAGACCTACGAGCAGTACTTC
D gene: TRBD2; J gene: TRBJ2-1; V gene: TRBV7-3; clone size: -; CDR3 protein: CASSPLGLAGRPNEQFF; CDR3 DNA: TGTGCCAGCAGCCCCCTCGGACTAGCGGGTCGGCCAAATGAGCAGTTCTTC
D gene: -; J gene: TRBJ1-1; V gene: TRBV6-1; clone size: few; CDR3 protein: CASIQLGAAFF; CDR3 DNA: TGTGCCAGCATCCAGCTCGGAGCTGCTTTCTTT
D gene: TRBD1; J gene: TRBJ1-1; V gene: TRBV20-1; clone size: few; CDR3 protein: CSAPEGQLNTEAFF; CDR3 DNA: TGCAGTGCGCCCGAGGGACAGCTGAACACTGAAGCTTTCTTT
D gene: -; J gene: TRBJ2-1; V gene: TRBV28; clone size: -; CDR3 protein: CASSFNTIRYNEQFF; CDR3 DNA: TGTGCCAGCAGTTTTAACACTATCCGTTACAATGAGCAGTTCTTC
D gene: -; J gene: TRBJ2-1; V gene: TRBV25-1; clone size: many; CDR3 protein: CASSEIGGIRVNEQFF; CDR3 DNA: TGTGCCAGCAGTGAAATTGGGGGGATTCGTGTTAATGAGCAGTTCTTC
D gene: -; J gene: TRBJ2-7; V gene: TRBV4-1; clone size: many; CDR3 protein: CASSQDILGEQYF; CDR3 DNA: TGCGCCAGCAGCCAAGACATCCTGGGCGAGCAGTACTTC
D gene: -; J gene: TRBJ1-6; V gene: TRBV4-2; clone size: few; CDR3 protein: CASSRNRAGISPLHF; CDR3 DNA: TGTGCCAGCAGCCGCAACAGGGCCGGAATTTCACCCCTCCACTTT
D gene: -; J gene: TRBJ2-3; V gene: TRBV7-9; clone size: few; CDR3 protein: CASHYDRDTQYF; CDR3 DNA: TGTGCCAGTCATTACGATAGGGATACGCAGTATTTT
D gene: -; J gene: TRBJ2-7; V gene: TRBV7-9; clone size: many; CDR3 protein: CASSPPRGVSISGQYF; CDR3 DNA: TGTGCCAGCAGCCCCCCCCGGGGCGTGTCTATCAGTGGGCAGTACTTC
D gene: TRBD1; J gene: TRBJ2-5; V gene: TRBV28; clone size: many; CDR3 protein: CAIAPGQDGETQYF; CDR3 DNA: TGTGCCATCGCCCCGGGACAGGATGGAGAGACCCAGTACTTC
D gene: -; J gene: TRBJ2-3; V gene: TRBV7-2; clone size: many; CDR3 protein: CASRASWVRPDTQYF; CDR3 DNA: TGTGCCAGCAGGGCCTCTTGGGTCAGACCAGATACGCAGTATTTT
D gene: -; J gene: TRBJ1-1; V gene: TRBV7-2; clone size: medium-sized; CDR3 protein: CASSLGGVNTEAFF; CDR3 DNA: TGTGCCAGCAGCTTAGGAGGGGTGAACACTGAAGCTTTCTTT